A single sample gave rise to the 19 T cell receptor beta chains below, sequenced in a study of identical twins. TCRdb reprocessed the 5' RACE reads via MiXCR and lists one record per CDR3 protein. The profile shows about 160,000 distinct CDR3 sequences, around 3.5% of them singletons. Input material: memory T cells sorted from blood. These receptors originate from a man aged 18 to 35 in good health.

This clonotype was recorded at least ten times. The chain's CDR3 is CAWNRVGDRYF. CDR3 nucleotides: TGTGCCTGGAATCGAGTCGGGGACCGGTACTTC. The chain has TRBV30 and TRBJ2-5; either TRBD1 or TRBD2 may fit D (5 bases each). Germline CDR1 GTSNPN, CDR2 SVGIG (reference sequence). The CDR3 runs to 11 residues. V dropped 4 bases and J dropped 13 bases, with 16 bases sitting between them.

This clonotype showed up many times. V is TRBV27 and J is TRBJ2-1; no clear D gene. CDR3 size: 15 residues. Looked up from germline, CDR1 is MNHEY and CDR2 is SMNVEV (reference sequence). Deletions cut 5 bases from V and 10 bases from J, with 21 bases between. The CDR3 DNA sequence: TGTGCCAGCAGTCCCCACCCGGACGACGGATACGAGCAGTTCTTC. It yields the protein CASSPHPDDGYEQFF.

This clonotype has at least ten counts. The chain links TRBV9 to TRBJ2-2, with D hard to call. Germline lookup yields CDR1 SGDLS and CDR2 YYNGEE. The CDR3 extends over 12 amino acids. Trimming left V 3 bases short and J 5 bases short, with 5 bases between. The CDR3 spells CASSALTGELFF. The CDR3, as DNA: TGTGCCAGCAGCGCCTTAACCGGGGAGCTGTTTTTT. The full variable domain, rest sourced from reference TRBV9 and TRBJ2-2, is DSGVTQTPKHLITATGQRVTLRCSPRSGDLSVYWYQQSLDQGLQFLIQYYNGEERAKGNILERFSAQQFPDLHSELNLSSLELGDSALYFCASSALTGELFFGEGSRLTVL.

This clonotype was recorded at least ten times. The chain combines TRBV7-6 with TRBJ2-1; 11 bases match TRBD2. Trimming cost V 4 bases and J 6 bases; bases outside gene matches: 11. There are 17 residues in the CDR3. The V gene's germline CDR1 is SGHVS and CDR2 FNYEAQ. CDR3 protein: CASSSLPGTSGINEQFF. The DNA of the CDR3 is TGTGCCAGCAGCTCCCTCCCCGGGACTAGCGGAATCAATGAGCAGTTCTTC.

This clonotype has at least ten counts. The chain joins TRBV10-3 to TRBJ2-6; unclear D gene. Germline V gives CDR1 ENHRY, CDR2 SYGVKD. V shed 0 bases and J shed 4 bases, with 4 bases lying between them. This CDR3 comprises 14 residues. The CDR3 nucleotides read TGTGCCATCAGTGAGTCTCAAGGGGCCAACGTCCTGACTTTC. This gives the protein CAISESQGANVLTF.

Ten or more counts support this clonotype. The genes are TRBV5-1 and TRBJ1-3, with a possible D match to TRBD1 (6 bases). The V gene lost 4 bases and the J gene lost 0 bases, with 14 bases spanning the gap. From germline, CDR1 is SGHRS and CDR2 YFSETQ. There are 16 residues in the CDR3. CDR3 amino acids: CASSTQTGRSGNTIYF. CDR3 DNA: TGCGCCAGCAGCACCCAGACAGGTCGCTCTGGAAACACCATATATTTT.

The table lists this clonotype with many counts. The CDR3 bases are TGTGCCACCAGCGATGGAGGGACTTCAAGCTCCTACGAGCAGTACTTC. This encodes CATSDGGTSSSYEQYF. The V and J genes are TRBV24-1 and TRBJ2-7; tentatively, D is TRBD2 (6 bases). The CDR3 loop spans 16 amino acids. V lost 7 bases and J 0 bases, leaving 18 bases between the germline ends. Germline V gene data show CDR1 as KGHDR and CDR2 as SFDVKD.

This clonotype was found many times. This chain uses TRBV5-1 with TRBJ2-2, with TRBD2 identical over 13 bases. Germline V lookup: CDR1 SGHRS, CDR2 YFSETQ. CDR3 length equals 16 residues. With 6 bases clipped from V and 5 bases from J, the junction kept 7 bases outside the gene matches. CDR3 in amino acids: CASNQRTSGSTGELFF. DNA for the CDR3: TGCGCCAGCAACCAACGGACTAGCGGGAGTACCGGGGAGCTGTTTTTT. Together with reference TRBV5-1 and TRBJ2-2, the CDR3 gives the full variable domain: KAGVTQTPRYLIKTRGQQVTLSCSPISGHRSVSWYQQTPGQGLQFLFEYFSETQRNKGNFPGRFSGRQFSNSRSEMNVSTLELGDSALYLCASNQRTSGSTGELFFGEGSRLTVL.

The sample holds many counts of this clonotype. The chain links TRBV9 to TRBJ1-1, with 9 bases identical to TRBD1. This CDR3 has 15 residues. V shed 1 base and J 7 bases; nucleotides not matched to a gene: 8. The germline CDR1 and CDR2 sequences are SGDLS and YYNGEE. DNA of the CDR3: TGTGCCAGCAGCGTATACCCCGGACAGGGGAATGAAGCTTTCTTT. Translating gives CASSVYPGQGNEAFF.

There are many counts of this clonotype. V gene TRBV4-3 combines with J gene TRBJ1-4, with 7 bases that match TRBD1. The junction had 7 bases not matched to a gene; V was cut back by 6 bases and J by 3 bases. The CDR3 totals 15 residues. CDR1 is LGHNA and CDR2 is YSLEER in the germline V gene. The CDR3 DNA reads as TGCGCCAGCAGTACCGTGGGACAGCCTAATGAAAAACTGTTTTTT. It translates to CASSTVGQPNEKLFF.

This clonotype was seen ten or more times. The V call is TRBV29-1, the J call TRBJ2-1; D possibly matches TRBD1 or TRBD2 (5 bases each). The CDR3 is 16 residues long. Germline V CDR1 and CDR2: SQVTM, ANQGSEA. The V and J ends lost 2 bases and 3 bases respectively, with 17 bases between them. CDR3 protein: CSVEWFRGGYYNEQFF. The DNA for the CDR3 is TGCAGCGTTGAATGGTTTCGGGGCGGATACTACAATGAGCAGTTCTTC.

There are many counts of this clonotype. V and J are TRBV20-1 and TRBJ2-1, with D hard to call. The CDR3 spans 12 residues. Trimming left V 4 bases short and J 6 bases short, with 10 bases between. The germline gives CDR1 DFQATT, CDR2 SNEGSKA (reference sequence). The CDR3 protein is CSATLSTNEQFF. The CDR3 DNA reads as TGCAGTGCTACCCTTTCCACCAATGAGCAGTTCTTC.

This clonotype was seen repeatedly, ten times or more. The V gene is TRBV14, the J gene TRBJ2-7, with a possible D match to TRBD2 (5 bases). V lost 4 bases to trimming and J lost 7 bases, with 17 bases between them. The CDR3 runs to 14 residues. The germline V gene encodes CDR1 SGHDN and CDR2 FVKESK. The CDR3 is CASSRGPGTGEQYF. DNA for the CDR3: TGTGCCAGCAGCCGCGGCCCGGGTACGGGGGAGCAGTACTTC.

This clonotype was picked up many times. This chain connects TRBV3-1 to TRBJ2-5; D ambiguous. V lost 0 bases and J lost 2, with 10 bases in between. CDR1 is LGHDT and CDR2 is YNNKEL in the germline V gene (reference sequence). CDR3 length: 15 residues. CDR3 coding DNA: TGTGCCAGCAGCCAAGATTATCGGTTTCAAGAGACCCAGTACTTC. It specifies CASSQDYRFQETQYF.

The sample holds a few counts of this clonotype. The genes are TRBV10-3 and TRBJ2-1; TRBD2 matches at 7 bases. The trim removed 4 bases at V and 5 bases at J, leaving 5 bases unmatched. The CDR3 is made up of 14 amino acids. Per germline, CDR1 ENHRY and CDR2 SYGVKD. The CDR3 DNA reads as TGTGCCATCAGTGCGGCTAGCGGAAACAATGAGCAGTTCTTC. Translation: CAISAASGNNEQFF.

A few counts support this clonotype. This rearrangement joins TRBV7-9 to TRBJ2-5; 10 bases agree with TRBD2. This CDR3 region has 15 residues. Losses at the gene ends were 5 bases for V and 2 bases for J; bases not matched to a gene: 5. CDR1 and CDR2 (germline): SEHNR, FQNEAQ (reference sequence). The CDR3 sequence: CASSPSGRVQETQYF. The DNA of the CDR3 is TGTGCCAGCAGCCCCAGCGGGAGGGTACAAGAGACCCAGTACTTC.

By sample fraction, this clonotype is medium-sized. The J gene is TRBJ2-1, the V gene TRBV12-3 or TRBV12-4, with 8 nucleotides matching TRBD2. The V segment lost 6 bases and the J segment 1 base; nucleotides outside the gene matches: 8. The CDR3 is 16 residues long. CDR3: CASSSVAGMSYNEQFF. The CDR3 nucleotides read TGTGCCAGCAGCTCAGTAGCGGGAATGTCCTACAATGAGCAGTTCTTC.

The table lists this clonotype with a few counts. The chain couples TRBV19 to TRBJ2-1, with 7 bases matching TRBD2. The J segment lost 7 bases and the V segment lost 3 bases, leaving 9 bases of the junction unmatched. Germline CDR1 is LNHDA and CDR2 is SQIVND (reference sequence). This CDR3 is 15 amino acids long. DNA for the CDR3: TGTGCCAGTAGTATGGCCGGGAGGTCCCTAAATGAGCAGTTCTTC. This codes for CASSMAGRSLNEQFF. The entire variable domain, with the rest obtained from reference TRBV19 and TRBJ2-1, is as follows: DGGITQSPKYLFRKEGQNVTLSCEQNLNHDAMYWYRQDPGQGLRLIYYSQIVNDFQKGDIAEGYSVSREKKESFPLTVTSAQKNPTAFYLCASSMAGRSLNEQFFGPGTRLTVL.

In this sample, this clonotype turned up many times. The chain joins TRBV20-1 to TRBJ2-1; the D gene could be TRBD1 or TRBD2 (5 bases each). From germline, CDR1 is DFQATT and CDR2 SNEGSKA (reference sequence). The CDR3 contains 12 residues. V gave up 5 bases and J gave up 8 bases, with 13 bases separating them. For the CDR3, the DNA is TGCAGTGCTGGGACCTTTAAAGATGAGCAGTTCTTC. Protein sequence: CSAGTFKDEQFF.